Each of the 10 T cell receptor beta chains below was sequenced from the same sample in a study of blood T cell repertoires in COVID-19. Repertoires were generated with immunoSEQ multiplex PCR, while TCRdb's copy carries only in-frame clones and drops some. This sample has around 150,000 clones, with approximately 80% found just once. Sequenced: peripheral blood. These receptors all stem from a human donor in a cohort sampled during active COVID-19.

The chain's CDR3 is CASSSGDRYSTRQPQHF. CDR3 bases: TGTGCCAGCAGCTCTGGAGACCGTTACTCCACCCGTCAGCCCCAGCATTTT. The chain joins TRBV12-1 to TRBJ1-5. TRBV12-1 is labeled a pseudogene. CDR3 length equals 17 residues.

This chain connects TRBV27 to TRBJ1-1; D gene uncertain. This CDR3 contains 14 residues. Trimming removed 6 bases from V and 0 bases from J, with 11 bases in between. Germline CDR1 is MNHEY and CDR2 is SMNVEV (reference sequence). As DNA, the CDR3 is TGTGCCAGCAGAGAGGTCGGCCTGAACACTGAAGCTTTCTTT. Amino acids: CASREVGLNTEAFF.

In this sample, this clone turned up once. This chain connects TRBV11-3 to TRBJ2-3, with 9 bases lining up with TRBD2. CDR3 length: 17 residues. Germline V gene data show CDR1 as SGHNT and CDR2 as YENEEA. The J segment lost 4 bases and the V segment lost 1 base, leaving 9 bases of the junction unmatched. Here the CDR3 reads CASSLGRGLALADTQYF. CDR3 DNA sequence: TGTGCCAGCAGCTTAGGTAGAGGACTAGCGTTGGCAGATACGCAGTATTTT.

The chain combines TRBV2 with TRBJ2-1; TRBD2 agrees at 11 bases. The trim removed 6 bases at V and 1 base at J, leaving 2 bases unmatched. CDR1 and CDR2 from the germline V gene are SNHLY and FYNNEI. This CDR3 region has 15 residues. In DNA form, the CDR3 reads TGTGCCAGCAGGCTAGCGGGGGGATCCTACAATGAGCAGTTCTTC. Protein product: CASRLAGGSYNEQFF.

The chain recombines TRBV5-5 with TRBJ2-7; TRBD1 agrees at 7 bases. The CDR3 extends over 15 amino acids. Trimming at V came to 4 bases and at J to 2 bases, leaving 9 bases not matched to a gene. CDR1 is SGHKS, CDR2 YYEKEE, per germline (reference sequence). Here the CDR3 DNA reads TGTGCCAGCAGCGTTAGGACAGGCGCTACCTACGAGCAGTACTTC. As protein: CASSVRTGATYEQYF.

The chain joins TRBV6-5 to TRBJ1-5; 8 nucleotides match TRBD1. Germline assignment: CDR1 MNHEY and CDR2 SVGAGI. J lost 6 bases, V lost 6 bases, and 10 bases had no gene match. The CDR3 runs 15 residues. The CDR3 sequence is CASSPGQGGSQPQHF. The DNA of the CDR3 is TGTGCCAGCAGCCCAGGACAGGGCGGGAGTCAGCCCCAGCATTTT.

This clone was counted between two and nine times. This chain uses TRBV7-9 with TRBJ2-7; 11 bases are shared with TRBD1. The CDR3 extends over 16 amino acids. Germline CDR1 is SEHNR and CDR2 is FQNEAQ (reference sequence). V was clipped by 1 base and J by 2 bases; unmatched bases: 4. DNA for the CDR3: TGTGCCAGCAGCTTAGGTTCGGGACAGGGGGCCTACGAGCAGTACTTC. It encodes CASSLGSGQGAYEQYF. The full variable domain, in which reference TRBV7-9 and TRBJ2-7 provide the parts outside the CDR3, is DTGVSQNPRHKITKRGQNVTFRCDPISEHNRLYWYRQTLGQGPEFLTYFQNEAQLEKSRLLSDRFSAERPKGSFSTLEIQRTEQGDSAMYLCASSLGSGQGAYEQYFGPGTRLTVT.

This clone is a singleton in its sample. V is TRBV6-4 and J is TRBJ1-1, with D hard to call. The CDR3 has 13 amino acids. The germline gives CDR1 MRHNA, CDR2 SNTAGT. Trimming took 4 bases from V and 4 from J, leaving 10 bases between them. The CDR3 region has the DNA TGTGCCAGCAGTGTCGAGGAAGGCACTGAAGCTTTCTTT. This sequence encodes CASSVEEGTEAFF.

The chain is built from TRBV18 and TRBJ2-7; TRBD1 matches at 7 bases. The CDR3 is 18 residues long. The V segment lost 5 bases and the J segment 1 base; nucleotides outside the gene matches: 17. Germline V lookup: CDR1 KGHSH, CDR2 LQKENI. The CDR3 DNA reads TGTGCCAGCTCAAAATCCCGACAGGGCCTCTCGATTTCCTACGAGCAGTACTTC. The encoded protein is CASSKSRQGLSISYEQYF. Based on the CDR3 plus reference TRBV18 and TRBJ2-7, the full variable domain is NAGVMQNPRHLVRRRGQEARLRCSPMKGHSHVYWYRQLPEEGLKFMVYLQKENIIDESGMPKERFSAEFPKEGPSILRIQQVVRGDSAAYFCASSKSRQGLSISYEQYFGPGTRLTVT.

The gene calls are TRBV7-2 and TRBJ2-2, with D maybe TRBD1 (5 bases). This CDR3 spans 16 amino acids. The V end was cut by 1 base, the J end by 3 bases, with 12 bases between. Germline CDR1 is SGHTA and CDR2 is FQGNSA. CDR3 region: CASSLDLRVHTGELFF. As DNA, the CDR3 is TGTGCCAGCAGCTTAGATCTCAGGGTCCACACCGGGGAGCTGTTTTTT.